The clone carrying this TCR beta chain is a singleton in its sample. Its specificity is unknown. The source of the sample is a study of T cell repertoires in cytomegalovirus infection. TCRdb analysed the reads with MiXCR anew, one entry per CDR3 protein. Counted here are 230,000 or so distinct CDR3 sequences, 30% to 45% occurring once; the ten biggest clones make up around 60%. The germline CDR1 and CDR2 sequences are MGHRA and YSYEKL. Trimming cost V 0 bases and J 5 bases, with 13 bases left between them. This CDR3 comprises 15 residues. The source of this sequence is a human donor in good health (CMV status not recorded). Some clones in this sample may be carry-over from other donors' samples. The chain has TRBV4-1 and TRBJ2-5; D is unresolved. Sequencing was performed on CD8+ T cells from cultured PBMCs, taken from culture after CMV antigen stimulation. DNA of the CDR3: TGCGCCAGCAGCCAAGACAACGGGCGAAGGGAGACCCAGTACTTC. As protein: CASSQDNGRRETQYF.